The 32 T cell receptor beta chains below come from one sample, sequenced in a study of CD8 T cells in ankylosing spondylitis. Findings and limits, study-wide: What appeared characteristic of ankylosing spondylitis blood was a TCR beta motif of eight highly homologous variants.

TCRdb processed the 5' RACE reads anew with MiXCR; each CDR3 protein has one entry. The sample lists a few hundred thousand distinct CDR3 sequences; around 19% were seen once. These TCRs' antigens remain unknown. Material for sequencing was blood, either unsorted or a sorted T cell fraction (not recorded which). These receptors originate from a male donor with ankylosing spondylitis.

This clonotype was counted between two and nine times. The chain has TRBV27 and TRBJ2-2; D tentatively fits TRBD1 or TRBD2 (5 bases each). V was trimmed by 4 bases and J by 0 bases, leaving 12 bases between them. This CDR3 region has 16 residues. Germline CDR1 is MNHEY and CDR2 is SMNVEV (reference sequence). DNA of the CDR3: TGTGCCAGCAGTTCCTCCCTGGGGGCGAACACCGGGGAGCTGTTTTTT. Protein: CASSSSLGANTGELFF.

This rearrangement joins TRBV6-1 to TRBJ2-7, with TRBD2 identical over 7 bases. CDR3 size: 13 residues. Germline CDR1 is MNHNS and CDR2 is SASEGT. V shed 6 bases and J 2 bases; nucleotides not matched to a gene: 4. CDR3 amino acids: CASSKRDPYEQYF. CDR3 in DNA: TGTGCCAGCAGCAAGCGGGACCCCTACGAGCAGTACTTC.

This clonotype has just a few counts. V gene TRBV6-6 combines with J gene TRBJ1-1; D gene uncertain. V was trimmed by 7 bases and J by 4 bases, leaving 13 bases between them. The CDR3 is 13 amino acids. CDR1 is MNHNY and CDR2 is SVGAGI in the germline V gene (reference sequence). CDR3 sequence reads: CASNSHGVTEAFF. The CDR3 bases are TGTGCCAGCAACTCTCACGGGGTCACTGAAGCTTTCTTT.

This clonotype showed up many times. The chain is built from TRBV6-2 or TRBV6-3 and TRBJ2-1; the match to TRBD2 covers 7 bases. In germline, CDR1 is MNHEY, CDR2 SVGEGT. V lost 5 bases and J lost 3; bases outside the gene matches: 1. This CDR3 contains 13 residues. The CDR3: CASSGRDYNEQFF. CDR3 nucleotide sequence: TGTGCCAGCAGTGGGAGGGACTACAATGAGCAGTTCTTC.

This chain links TRBV4-1 with TRBJ2-7, with D perhaps being TRBD1 or TRBD2 (5 bases each). Germline CDR1 reads MGHRA; CDR2 reads YSYEKL. The CDR3 contains 15 residues. V was trimmed by 1 base and J by 3 bases, leaving 13 bases between them. CDR3 nucleotide sequence: TGCGCCAGCAGCCAAGCCCGGGACGGGAACTACGAGCAGTACTTC. Translated, it gives CASSQARDGNYEQYF.

In its sample, this clonotype was seen many times. The V and J genes are TRBV24-1 and TRBJ2-2; D may be TRBD2 (6 bases). The CDR3 has 15 amino acids. CDR1 and CDR2 from the germline V gene are KGHDR and SFDVKD. The V end was cut by 3 bases, the J end by 7 bases, with 14 bases between. The CDR3 sequence is CATSDPPGLDGELFF. CDR3 bases: TGTGCCACCAGTGATCCTCCGGGACTCGACGGGGAGCTGTTTTTT.

The V call is TRBV10-3, the J call TRBJ2-7; D uncertain. The CDR3 contains 12 residues. Trimming shortened V by 11 bases and J by 2 bases, and 13 bases separated the two germline ends. CDR1 and CDR2 from the germline V gene are ENHRY and SYGVKD. The CDR3 DNA is TGTGCCCTTTACAGTCAGGCCTACGAGCAGTACTTC. The encoded protein is CALYSQAYEQYF.

This clonotype was detected only a few times. This chain connects TRBV7-6 to TRBJ2-3; D unclear. The CDR3 totals 12 residues. Trimming took 1 base from V and 4 from J, leaving 3 bases between them. Germline lookup yields CDR1 SGHVS and CDR2 FNYEAQ. The CDR3 is CASSLVSDTQYF. The CDR3 DNA is TGTGCCAGCAGCTTAGTATCAGATACGCAGTATTTT.

This clonotype was counted between two and nine times. The chain joins TRBV2 to TRBJ2-1; TRBD1 matches 7 bases. The CDR3 is 14 residues long. Losses at the gene ends were 9 bases for V and 4 bases for J; bases not matched to a gene: 9. Looked up from germline, CDR1 is SNHLY and CDR2 is FYNNEI. DNA of the CDR3: TGTGCCAGTACCTCCGACAGGGTTTACAATGAGCAGTTCTTC. Translated, it gives CASTSDRVYNEQFF.

The chain recombines TRBV21-1 with TRBJ2-1; the tabulated D call, TRBD2, remains unverified against the DNA. TRBV21-1 is a pseudogene segment. CDR3 length: 19 amino acids. The CDR3 DNA is TGTGCCAGCAGCCCCCGACGGACTAGCGGGAGGTCACGGGAGTATGAGCAGTTCTTC. Translating gives CASSPRRTSGRSREYEQFF.

This clonotype showed up many times. This rearrangement joins TRBV7-9 to TRBJ2-7; unclear D gene. V shed 6 bases and J shed 3 bases, with 9 bases lying between them. The CDR3 is 12 residues long. Germline assignment: CDR1 SEHNR and CDR2 FQNEAQ (reference sequence). The CDR3 nucleotides are TGTGCCAGCAGTTCGACTGGCTACGAGCAGTACTTC. It specifies CASSSTGYEQYF.

This clonotype has ten or more counts. The V and J genes are TRBV5-1 and TRBJ1-2, with D hard to call. Trimming shortened V by 0 bases and J by 5 bases, and 20 bases separated the two germline ends. Germline V gene sequence: CDR1 SGHRS, CDR2 YFSETQ. The CDR3 runs to 17 residues. The CDR3 region has the DNA TGCGCCAGCAGCTTGGCCGAATGGGCAGGACCTTCTTATGGCTACACCTTC. As protein: CASSLAEWAGPSYGYTF.

This clonotype was seen a few times. The chain combines TRBV20-1 with TRBJ2-5; the D is unclear. Trimming took 0 bases from V and 9 from J, leaving 17 bases between them. This CDR3 comprises 14 residues. Germline values: CDR1 DFQATT, CDR2 SNEGSKA (reference sequence). DNA for the CDR3: TGCAGTGCTAGAGATCGTCTTGACCTTGGGGCCCAGTACTTC. Its protein is CSARDRLDLGAQYF.

This clonotype has just a few counts. This chain joins TRBV7-9 and TRBJ1-2; 7 bases are a match to TRBD1. V trimming: 4 bases; J trimming: 7 bases; junction bases outside the gene matches: 15. From germline, CDR1 is SEHNR and CDR2 FQNEAQ (reference sequence). The CDR3 runs to 16 residues. The CDR3, as DNA: TGTGCCAGCAGCTCTGACTTGTGGGAGGGGGCCTTTGGCTACACCTTC. Residues: CASSSDLWEGAFGYTF. The variable domain in full, with the rest retrieved from reference TRBV7-9 and TRBJ1-2, is DTGVSQNPRHKITKRGQNVTFRCDPISEHNRLYWYRQTLGQGPEFLTYFQNEAQLEKSRLLSDRFSAERPKGSFSTLEIQRTEQGDSAMYLCASSSDLWEGAFGYTFGSGTRLTVV.

The rearrangement joins TRBV18 to TRBJ1-1, with D possibly TRBD1 on 6 matching bases. The CDR3 is 16 residues long. The V end was cut by 3 bases, the J end by 4 bases, with 18 bases between. Per germline, CDR1 KGHSH and CDR2 LQKENI. DNA of the CDR3: TGTGCCAGCTCACCCGCTACAGGGAACCGGGGCACTGAAGCTTTCTTT. Translated: CASSPATGNRGTEAFF.

The chain is built from TRBV27 and TRBJ1-5; D ambiguous. Germline V CDR1 and CDR2: MNHEY, SMNVEV (reference sequence). The CDR3 is 15 residues long. Trimming pared 0 bases from V and 6 bases from J, leaving 12 bases between. In nucleotides, the CDR3 is TGTGCCAGCAGTTTATCAATCTTGGACGGTCAGCCCCAGCATTTT. Protein: CASSLSILDGQPQHF.

This clonotype was observed a few times. The genes are TRBV6-5 and TRBJ2-2; 7 nucleotides match TRBD1. The CDR3 consists of 15 residues. Germline loops: CDR1 MNHEY, CDR2 SVGAGI. V gave up 4 bases and J gave up 6 bases; unmatched junction bases: 8. The CDR3 protein is CASSSGRGGSGELFF. CDR3 DNA: TGTGCCAGCAGTTCGGGTAGAGGGGGCTCCGGGGAGCTGTTTTTT.

The V gene is TRBV6-5, the J gene TRBJ1-1, with unresolved D. Trimming stripped 5 bases from V and 5 bases from J, with 9 bases between. Per germline, CDR1 MNHEY and CDR2 SVGAGI. The CDR3 runs 12 residues. DNA for the CDR3: TGTGCCAGCAGTATCAAGGGAACTGAAGCTTTCTTT. It codes for CASSIKGTEAFF.

The rearrangement joins TRBV28 to TRBJ1-4, with TRBD1 identical over 7 bases. The CDR3 is 16 residues long. V dropped 5 bases and J dropped 4; count of bases not matched to a gene: 10. The V gene's germline CDR1 is MDHEN and CDR2 SYDVKM. The DNA of the CDR3 is TGTGCCAGCAGTCCAACCTCCAGGGGGAATAATGAAAAACTGTTTTTT. Its translation is CASSPTSRGNNEKLFF.

This clonotype was recorded at least ten times. This sequence joins TRBV3-1 and TRBJ2-1; D is tentatively TRBD1 or TRBD2 (5 bases each). The germline V gene has CDR1 LGHDT and CDR2 YNNKEL (reference sequence). With 1 base removed from V and 9 bases from J, the gap between germline ends came to 28 bases. This CDR3 is built from 19 residues. The CDR3 DNA reads TGTGCCAGCAGCCAAGTGATTGCGGATACCGGGACGAACCTCGGTGAGCAGTTCTTC. It specifies CASSQVIADTGTNLGEQFF.

This clonotype appeared many times. The V call is TRBV25-1, the J call TRBJ2-1; 13 bases are shared with TRBD2. Germline values: CDR1 MGHDK, CDR2 SYGVNS. J gave up 10 bases and V 9 bases, and 6 bases lay outside the gene matches. This CDR3 has 13 amino acids. The CDR3 reads CASRLAGGQEQFF. For the CDR3, the DNA is TGTGCCAGTAGACTAGCGGGGGGTCAGGAGCAGTTCTTC.

This chain connects TRBV12-3 or TRBV12-4 to TRBJ2-2, with D unresolved. This CDR3 contains 14 residues. The V gene lost 3 bases and the J gene lost 3 bases, with 8 bases spanning the gap. CDR3 sequence: CASSLSQYTGELFF. The CDR3 DNA follows: TGTGCCAGCAGTTTGTCTCAGTACACCGGGGAGCTGTTTTTT.

This clonotype was counted a few times. The genes are TRBV20-1 and TRBJ2-1; 12 nucleotides line up with TRBD1. CDR1 DFQATT and CDR2 SNEGSKA come from the germline V gene (reference sequence). V was clipped by 1 base and J by 8 bases; unmatched bases: 6. CDR3 length: 15 residues. CDR3 nucleotide sequence: TGCAGTGCTAGAGGGGGACAGGGGGCGTATGATGAGCAGTTCTTC. Translating gives CSARGGQGAYDEQFF.

V usage is TRBV5-6 and J usage is TRBJ2-4; D is tentatively TRBD1 or TRBD2 (5 bases each). Germline loops: CDR1 SGHDT, CDR2 YYEEEE. The CDR3 consists of 18 residues. V was cut by 4 bases and J by 1 base, with 21 bases left in between. The CDR3 protein is CASSTQREGNLAKNIQYF. CDR3 coding DNA: TGTGCCAGCAGCACCCAACGCGAGGGGAATTTGGCCAAAAACATTCAGTACTTC. Variable domain in full (rest from reference TRBV5-6 and TRBJ2-4): DAGVTQSPTHLIKTRGQQVTLRCSPKSGHDTVSWYQQALGQGPQFIFQYYEEEERQRGNFPDRFSGHQFPNYSSELNVNALLLGDSALYLCASSTQREGNLAKNIQYFGAGTRLSVL.

This clonotype was recorded a few times. The chain has TRBV12-3 or TRBV12-4 and TRBJ2-1, with D perhaps TRBD1 (6 bases). V was cut by 5 bases and J by 6 bases, with 14 bases left in between. The CDR3 runs to 14 residues. The DNA of the CDR3 is TGTGCCAGCAGTCCTAGGATAGGGGGCAATGAGCAGTTCTTC. Its translation is CASSPRIGGNEQFF.

The rearrangement links TRBV11-2 to TRBJ2-3; 8 positions match TRBD2. This CDR3 is 14 amino acids long. Looked up from germline, CDR1 is SGHAT and CDR2 is FQNNGV. V lost 4 bases, J lost 13 bases, and 13 bases stayed unmatched. DNA for the CDR3: TGTGCCAGCAGCTCCCCCCCTCAAGCGGGGGTAGAGTATTTT. This codes for CASSSPPQAGVEYF.

The chain combines TRBV7-6 with TRBJ2-1; 15 nucleotides line up with TRBD2. The J segment lost 4 bases and the V segment lost 2 bases, leaving 6 bases of the junction unmatched. Germline CDR1 and CDR2: SGHVS and FNYEAQ. This CDR3 region has 18 residues. The CDR3, as DNA: TGTGCCAGCAGCTTATCCCCCGGACTAGCGGGAGGGTACAATGAGCAGTTCTTC. It is translated as CASSLSPGLAGGYNEQFF.

V and J are TRBV7-9 and TRBJ1-2; D ambiguous. V lost 5 bases to trimming and J lost 2 bases, with 12 bases between them. The V gene's germline CDR1 is SEHNR and CDR2 FQNEAQ (reference sequence). The CDR3 covers 14 residues. The CDR3 bases are TGTGCCAGCAGCCAGGCAGCCATAAACTATGGCTACACCTTC. Translation gives CASSQAAINYGYTF.

The chain joins TRBV10-3 to TRBJ2-3, with 7 bases that match TRBD1. Germline loops: CDR1 ENHRY, CDR2 SYGVKD. The trim removed 4 bases at V and 2 bases at J, leaving 6 bases unmatched. The CDR3 is 15 amino acids. The CDR3 here is CAISGVTGATDTQYF. CDR3 in DNA: TGTGCCATCAGTGGGGTCACAGGGGCCACAGATACGCAGTATTTT.

Many counts were recorded for this clonotype. The chain has TRBV5-1 and TRBJ2-2, with no clear D. CDR3 length equals 15 residues. Germline V gene lookup returns CDR1 SGHRS and CDR2 YFSETQ. V dropped 4 bases and J dropped 5 bases, with 15 bases sitting between them. DNA for the CDR3: TGCGCCAGCAGCCACGTTGTCGGCGATACCGGGGAGCTGTTTTTT. Translated: CASSHVVGDTGELFF.

In its sample, this clonotype was seen a few times. This sequence joins TRBV27 and TRBJ2-1; D possibly corresponds to TRBD2 (5 bases). CDR1 and CDR2 (germline): MNHEY, SMNVEV (reference sequence). The CDR3 is 17 residues long. V shed 4 bases and J shed 2 bases, with 18 bases lying between them. The CDR3 DNA is TGTGCCAGCAGTTCCGGACTCGCGGACCTGCCCTACAATGAGCAGTTCTTC. The encoded protein is CASSSGLADLPYNEQFF.

V usage is TRBV9 and J usage is TRBJ2-3; possibly TRBD2 for D (6 bases). With 4 bases removed from V and 2 bases from J, the gap between germline ends came to 11 bases. Germline CDR1 SGDLS, CDR2 YYNGEE. The CDR3 has 14 residues. DNA for the CDR3: TGTGCCAGCAGCCAGACTAGTTACACAGATACGCAGTATTTT. It specifies CASSQTSYTDTQYF.